These T cell receptor beta chains were read from a single sample in a study of cytomegalovirus exposure and HLA in healthy donors. The table came from immunoSEQ multiplex PCR; TCRdb's copy has only in-frame clones and leaves some out. The sample lists some 170,000 clones, 87% occurring once. The sample comprised PBMCs. The source is a woman aged 30 to 39 in good health and CMV-seronegative. The CDR3 runs from the conserved cysteine through the conserved F or W. The order of the fields is J gene, V gene, clone size, D gene, CDR3 protein, CDR3 DNA. D genes are given only for firm matches. Size values are once, few and many counts, or a class for expanded clones, and some rows have none.

TRBJ2-3 TRBV27 NA NA CANSRGTSTDTQYF TGTGCCAACAGCAGAGGGACTAGCACAGATACGCAGTATTTT
TRBJ2-3 TRBV6-1 NA TRBD2 CASSEASGGGTDTQYF TGTGCCAGCAGTGAGGCCAGCGGGGGGGGCACAGATACGCAGTATTTT
TRBJ2-1 TRBV19 NA TRBD2 CASSNGLAGKYNEQFF TGTGCCAGTAGTAACGGACTAGCGGGGAAGTACAATGAGCAGTTCTTC
TRBJ2-3 TRBV25-1 NA NA CASSEPASLGTQYF TGTGCCAGCAGTGAACCGGCTAGTTTGGGTACGCAGTATTTT
TRBJ2-7 TRBV11-2 NA NA CASSPDRYYEQYF TGTGCCAGCAGCCCAGACAGATACTACGAGCAGTACTTC
TRBJ1-4 TRBV27 NA TRBD1 CASSPSRGPPNEKLFF TGTGCCAGCAGTCCGAGCAGGGGGCCCCCTAATGAAAAACTGTTTTTT
TRBJ1-1 TRBV23-1 NA NA CATGRENTEAFF TGCGCCACCGGACGGGAGAACACTGAAGCTTTCTTT
TRBJ2-7 TRBV29-1 NA TRBD2 CSVGFGSGEFGEQYF TGCAGCGTGGGGTTCGGGAGCGGGGAGTTCGGGGAGCAGTACTTC
TRBJ2-7 TRBV11-2 NA NA CASSLVTGNRYEQYF TGTGCCAGCAGCTTAGTAACAGGGAACCGCTACGAGCAGTACTTC
TRBJ2-1 TRBV28 NA TRBD2 CASSVSGTSDGEQFF TGTGCCAGCAGTGTTTCGGGGACTAGTGATGGTGAGCAGTTCTTC
TRBJ1-1 TRBV11-2 NA TRBD1 CASSLRTGELMNTEAFF TGTGCCAGCAGCTTGAGGACAGGGGAGCTTATGAACACTGAAGCTTTCTTT
TRBJ2-2 TRBV4-3 NA TRBD1 CASSPTRTGRTGELFF TGCGCCAGCAGCCCGACCCGGACAGGGAGGACCGGGGAGCTGTTTTTT
TRBJ2-4 TRBV2 NA NA CASGQPLAKNIQYF TGTGCCAGCGGACAGCCTCTAGCCAAAAACATTCAGTACTTC
TRBJ2-5 TRBV27 NA TRBD2 CASSSLHSGRVETQYF TGTGCCAGCAGTTCCCTACATAGCGGGAGGGTAGAGACCCAGTACTTC
TRBJ2-2 TRBV15 NA NA CATSSGGRTGELFF TGTGCCACCAGCAGTGGAGGGAGAACCGGGGAGCTGTTTTTT
TRBJ1-2 TRBV5-4 NA TRBD1 CASIRTGGRGNYGYTF TGTGCCAGCATCAGGACAGGGGGAAGGGGTAACTATGGCTACACCTTC
TRBJ2-7 TRBV7-3 once TRBD1 CASRSYPQGPYEQYF TGTGCCAGCAGGTCGTACCCACAGGGGCCATACGAGCAGTACTTC
TRBJ2-7 TRBV6-1 NA NA CASRDAQGVYEQYF TGTGCCAGCAGGGACGCTCAAGGGGTCTACGAGCAGTACTTC
TRBJ2-5 TRBV5-1 NA NA CASSLTSRQETQYF TGCGCCAGCAGCCTTACTAGTCGCCAAGAGACCCAGTACTTC
TRBJ2-7 TRBV19 NA TRBD1 CASSSGQGDIYEQYF TGTGCCAGTAGTTCTGGACAGGGTGATATCTACGAGCAGTACTTC
TRBJ2-1 TRBV7-9 once TRBD2 CASLTSGRYNEQFF TGTGCCAGCTTAACTAGCGGGAGGTACAATGAGCAGTTCTTC
TRBJ1-1 TRBV5-6 few NA CASSLGGGWNGAFF TGTGCCAGCAGCTTGGGGGGAGGGTGGAATGGGGCTTTCTTT
TRBJ1-4 TRBV2 NA NA CASSEAREQGYEKLFF TGTGCCAGCAGTGAAGCGCGGGAGCAGGGTTATGAAAAACTGTTTTTT
TRBJ2-3 TRBV29-1 NA NA CSVEGESTDTQYF TGCAGCGTTGAAGGGGAGAGCACAGATACGCAGTATTTT
TRBJ2-2 TRBV19 NA TRBD2 CASSFGTSDPGELFF TGTGCCAGTAGCTTCGGGACTAGCGATCCCGGGGAGCTGTTTTTT
TRBJ2-3 TRBV2 NA TRBD2 CASSPGTSGKPDTQYF TGTGCCAGCAGCCCCGGGACTAGCGGGAAGCCAGATACGCAGTATTTT
TRBJ2-1 TRBV27 NA TRBD2 CASSPLRVAGAEEQFF TGTGCCAGCAGTCCTCTGAGGGTAGCGGGAGCCGAGGAGCAGTTCTTC
TRBJ2-7 TRBV28 NA NA CASSSPAGAVYEQYF TGTGCCAGCAGTTCCCCGGCAGGGGCGGTCTACGAGCAGTACTTC
TRBJ1-3 TRBV7-2 NA NA CASSLGPGSSGNTIYF TGTGCCAGCAGCTTAGGCCCGGGGAGCTCTGGAAACACCATATATTTT
TRBJ2-5 TRBV7-7 once TRBD1 CATSQGHQTQETQYF TGTGCCACTTCACAGGGGCACCAAACCCAAGAGACCCAGTACTTC
TRBJ2-2 TRBV7-2 NA NA CASSGSGGGSTGELFF TGTGCCAGCAGCGGGAGTGGAGGTGGGAGCACCGGGGAGCTGTTTTTT
TRBJ1-6 TRBV27 NA NA CASSLNRGDSPLHF TGTGCCAGCAGTCTTAATAGGGGCGATTCACCCCTCCACTTT
TRBJ1-1 TRBV9 NA NA CASSVARGGTAFF TGTGCCAGCAGCGTAGCTAGGGGGGGGACAGCTTTCTTT
TRBJ2-7 TRBV6-1 NA NA CASSENGGQNEQYF TGTGCCAGCAGTGAGAACGGGGGGCAAAACGAGCAGTACTTC
TRBJ1-4 TRBV5-1 few TRBD1 CASSLGLGQVNEKLFF TGCGCCAGCAGCTTGGGATTGGGACAGGTTAATGAAAAACTGTTTTTT
TRBJ2-7 TRBV30 NA TRBD2 CAWSRDSSGGEQYF TGTGCCTGGAGTAGGGACTCCTCGGGAGGCGAGCAGTACTTC
TRBJ2-7 TRBV6-5 NA NA CASSYVRVSPYEQYF TGTGCCAGCAGTTACGTTCGAGTAAGTCCCTACGAGCAGTACTTC
TRBJ2-5 TRBV20-1 NA NA CSVRVKETQYF TGCAGTGTTCGTGTAAAAGAGACCCAGTACTTC
TRBJ2-7 TRBV6-6 NA NA CASSYKGHKYEQYF TGTGCCAGCAGTTACAAGGGGCATAAGTACGAGCAGTACTTC
TRBJ1-3 TRBV2 few NA CASSGVQGSYTIYF TGTGCCAGCAGTGGGGTCCAGGGTTCATACACCATATATTTT
TRBJ2-5 TRBV5-4 NA NA CASSSLVGAETQYF TGTGCCAGCAGCAGTCTGGTGGGGGCAGAGACCCAGTACTTC
TRBJ1-5 TRBV19 NA NA CASRTAATNQPQHF TGTGCCAGTAGAACCGCGGCAACCAATCAGCCCCAGCATTTT
TRBJ2-1 TRBV7-9 NA TRBD2 CASSLDRTSGNNEQFF TGTGCCAGCAGCTTAGATAGGACTAGCGGTAACAATGAGCAGTTCTTC
TRBJ1-2 TRBV10-3 NA TRBD1 CAISGGVGQGEIYGYTF TGTGCCATCAGTGGTGGTGTGGGACAGGGAGAAATCTATGGCTACACCTTC
TRBJ1-2 TRBV5-1 NA NA CASSSSDRNYGYTF TGCGCCAGCAGCTCCAGCGACAGGAACTATGGCTACACCTTC
TRBJ1-4 TRBV7-6 NA NA CASSSREGRDSESEKLFF TGTGCCAGCAGCTCCCGAGAAGGCAGGGATTCTGAGAGTGAAAAACTGTTTTTT
TRBJ2-3 TRBV2 NA TRBD2 CASKLGLAGGDTQYF TGTGCCAGCAAACTAGGACTAGCGGGGGGAGATACGCAGTATTTT
TRBJ2-7 TRBV6-6 NA NA CASSKYFYEQYF TGTGCCAGCTCCAAATACTTTTACGAGCAGTACTTC